The 9 T cell receptor beta chains listed next were all sequenced from one sample in a study of T cell responses to AZD1222 COVID-19 vaccine. Data came from immunoSEQ multiplex PCR; TCRdb stores just in-frame clones and leaves some out. The data hold 150,000 to 200,000 clones, with around 92% observed a single time. The sequencing used peripheral blood, collected on day 0 of AZD1222 vaccination. These receptors were obtained from an adult in good health.

This chain uses TRBV10-3 with TRBJ2-6, with TRBD1 matching over 7 bases. The J segment lost 0 bases and the V segment lost 4 bases, leaving 12 bases of the junction unmatched. Germline V lookup: CDR1 ENHRY, CDR2 SYGVKD. The CDR3 extends over 19 amino acids. The CDR3 sequence is CAISVAARDRGSGANVLTF. DNA for the CDR3: TGTGCCATCAGTGTGGCCGCACGGGACAGAGGCTCTGGGGCCAACGTCCTGACTTTC.

The chain employs TRBV7-2 and TRBJ2-2, with a possible D match to TRBD2 (5 bases). This CDR3 is 15 amino acids long. Between the trimmed V and J ends, which lost 5 bases and 2 bases, there was a span of 12 bases. Germline V gene data show CDR1 as SGHTA and CDR2 as FQGNSA. This chain's CDR3 is CASSVQRVNTGELFF. In DNA, the CDR3 is TGTGCCAGCAGCGTGCAGAGGGTCAACACCGGGGAGCTGTTTTTT.

The rearrangement links TRBV7-2 to TRBJ2-1, with 11 bases matching TRBD2. Germline CDR1 SGHTA, CDR2 FQGNSA. Unmatched junction bases numbered 7, after V lost 4 bases and J lost 2 bases. The CDR3 sequence is 17 residues long. The CDR3 region has the DNA TGTGCCAGCAGCTGGCCATTTAGCGGGAGGGCCTACAATGAGCAGTTCTTC. This codes for CASSWPFSGRAYNEQFF. Supplemented by reference TRBV7-2 and TRBJ2-1, the full variable domain reads GAGVSQSPSNKVTEKGKDVELRCDPISGHTALYWYRQSLGQGLEFLIYFQGNSAPDKSGLPSDRFSAERTGGSVSTLTIQRTQQEDSAVYLCASSWPFSGRAYNEQFFGPGTRLTVL.

The genes are TRBV9 and TRBJ1-3; D possibly corresponds to TRBD1 (5 bases). Germline lookup yields CDR1 SGDLS and CDR2 YYNGEE. The CDR3 sequence is 21 residues long. Between the trimmed V and J ends, which lost 0 bases and 2 bases, there was a span of 27 bases. This CDR3 reads CASSVASRDAQDVLTGNTIYF. The CDR3 DNA reads TGTGCCAGCAGCGTAGCTTCCAGGGACGCTCAAGACGTCCTCACTGGAAACACCATATATTTT.

This CDR3 reads CASSIPGLRHTEAFF. The CDR3, as DNA: TGTGCCAGTAGTATCCCAGGGTTGAGACACACTGAAGCTTTCTTT. The chain has TRBV19 and TRBJ1-1, with TRBD1 as a possible D gene (5 bases). CDR1 and CDR2 (germline): LNHDA, SQIVND (reference sequence). V was trimmed by 3 bases and J by 3 bases, leaving 14 bases between them. The CDR3 sequence is 15 residues long.

V is TRBV2 and J is TRBJ1-5, with D possibly being TRBD1 (6 bases). V gave up 7 bases and J gave up 6 bases, with 13 bases separating them. This CDR3 spans 13 amino acids. Germline CDR1 reads SNHLY; CDR2 reads FYNNEI. CDR3 nucleotide sequence: TGTGCCAGCACCGGACAGTTTGGTCAGCCCCAGCATTTT. Translation gives CASTGQFGQPQHF.

This chain joins TRBV18 and TRBJ2-1; TRBD1 matches 9 bases. This CDR3 comprises 15 residues. In germline, CDR1 is KGHSH, CDR2 LQKENI. Trimming cost V 6 bases and J 12 bases; bases outside gene matches: 15. CDR3 DNA sequence: TGTGCCAGCTCCCCGGAGGCGGGACAGGGAATGGGGCAGTTCTTC. Translating gives CASSPEAGQGMGQFF.

The V gene is TRBV5-6, the J gene TRBJ2-1; D gene unclear. CDR1 SGHDT and CDR2 YYEEEE come from the germline V gene. Trimming cost V 1 base and J 1 base, with 12 bases left between them. CDR3 size: 16 residues. The CDR3 DNA is TGTGCCAGCAGCTTGTTGGGCGGCGATTCCTACAATGAGCAGTTCTTC. Translating gives CASSLLGGDSYNEQFF.

This chain joins TRBV7-9 and TRBJ2-7; D gene uncertain. The CDR3 length is 11 residues. Germline CDR1 reads SEHNR; CDR2 reads FQNEAQ (reference sequence). V was pared by 3 bases and J by 5 bases, with 5 bases between. This CDR3 reads CASSFLNEQYF. The CDR3 DNA sequence: TGTGCCAGCAGCTTTTTAAACGAGCAGTACTTC.